The rows below give T cell receptor beta chains drawn from one sample of a study of T cell responses to AZD1222 COVID-19 vaccine. The data were produced by immunoSEQ multiplex PCR, yet TCRdb's version contains in-frame clones alone and is incomplete. The data hold approximately 110,000 clones, with around 94% observed a single time. The source material was peripheral blood, sampled on day 0 of AZD1222 vaccination. These receptors were taken from an adult in good health. The CDR3 runs from the conserved cysteine through the conserved F or W. The D gene is left open where the match is weak. The size entry is marked missing in some rows and otherwise reads once, few, many or a size class.

TRBV9	NA	TRBJ1-2	NA	CASSGGDSDYGYTF	TGTGCCAGCAGCGGAGGGGATTCGGACTATGGCTACACCTTC
TRBV7-3	TRBD1	TRBJ1-1	NA	CASSSKQGRTEAFF	TGTGCCAGCAGCTCAAAACAGGGGAGAACTGAAGCTTTCTTT
TRBV6-6	TRBD2	TRBJ2-7	NA	CASGTGLVPYEQYF	TGTGCCAGCGGAACGGGACTAGTTCCCTACGAGCAGTACTTC
TRBV4-3	TRBD2	TRBJ2-5	NA	CASSQGVLAGSQETQYF	TGCGCCAGCAGCCAAGGTGTCCTAGCGGGGTCCCAAGAGACCCAGTACTTC
TRBV10-2	TRBD1	TRBJ2-7	NA	CASRGTGGGEQYF	TGCGCCAGCAGGGGGACAGGGGGTGGGGAGCAGTACTTC
TRBV29-1	NA	TRBJ1-2	NA	CSVEVGVGYTF	TGCAGCGTTGAAGTAGGGGTTGGCTACACCTTC
TRBV10-1	NA	TRBJ1-1	NA	CASSEYEGSGGTEAFF	TGCGCCAGCAGTGAGTATGAGGGAAGTGGGGGCACTGAAGCTTTCTTT
TRBV21-1	NA	TRBJ1-5	NA	CASSKELGGPQHF	TGTGCCAGCAGCAAAGAGTTGGGAGGGCCCCAGCATTTT
TRBV9	NA	TRBJ1-2	NA	CASSVETGSTTVTF	TGTGCCAGCAGCGTAGAGACAGGTTCGACGACGGTTACCTTC
TRBV19	NA	TRBJ1-2	NA	CASASGRVNYGYTF	TGTGCCAGTGCCAGTGGGAGGGTGAACTATGGCTACACCTTC
TRBV5-6	NA	TRBJ1-2	NA	CASSAMVGGGYTF	TGTGCCAGCAGCGCCATGGTCGGGGGTGGCTACACCTTC
TRBV7-3	NA	TRBJ2-1	NA	CASSYTPLAPYNEQFF	TGTGCCAGCAGCTATACCCCCCTAGCGCCTTACAATGAGCAGTTCTTC
TRBV5-1	TRBD1	TRBJ1-2	NA	CASSLEAGGGYGYTF	TGCGCCAGCAGCTTGGAGGCAGGGGGTGGCTATGGCTACACCTTC
TRBV25-1	TRBD1	TRBJ1-1	NA	CASSATGTGATEAFF	TGTGCCAGCAGCGCAACCGGGACAGGGGCCACTGAAGCTTTCTTT
TRBV6-4	NA	TRBJ2-1	NA	CASSDSFRGEQFF	TGTGCCAGCAGTGACTCGTTCCGTGGTGAGCAGTTCTTC
TRBV7-6	NA	TRBJ1-1	NA	CASSLALNTEAFF	TGTGCCAGCAGCTTAGCTTTGAACACTGAAGCTTTCTTT
TRBV28	NA	TRBJ1-5	NA	CASSFLPVRNQPQHF	TGTGCCAGCAGTTTTTTACCGGTGCGGAATCAGCCCCAGCATTTT
TRBV11-3	TRBD1	TRBJ1-1	NA	CASRHRGGTEAFF	TGTGCCAGCAGACACAGGGGGGGCACTGAAGCTTTCTTT
TRBV5-1	TRBD2	TRBJ2-1	NA	CASSTTREVSYYNEQFF	TGCGCCAGCAGTACCACCCGGGAGGTCTCCTACTACAATGAGCAGTTCTTC
TRBV5-1	NA	TRBJ2-3	NA	CASTSTDTQYF	TGCGCCAGCACCAGCACAGATACGCAGTATTTT
TRBV3-1/TRBV3-2	NA	TRBJ2-7	once	CASSQGYSRYEQYF	TGTGCCAGCAGCCAAGGATACTCGCGGTACGAGCAGTACTTC
TRBV10-3	NA	TRBJ1-2	NA	CAISGQGSSYGYTF	TGTGCCATCAGTGGGCAGGGTTCATCCTATGGCTACACCTTC
TRBV7-2	NA	TRBJ1-6	NA	CASSLKPSYNSPLHF	TGTGCCAGCAGCTTAAAGCCCTCCTATAATTCACCCCTCCACTTT
TRBV23-1	NA	TRBJ1-4	NA	CASSHVATNEKLFF	TGCGCCAGCAGTCATGTTGCAACTAATGAAAAACTGTTTTTT
TRBV5-5	NA	TRBJ1-5	NA	CASSSWTDGFDNQPQHF	TGTGCCAGCAGTTCCTGGACGGATGGCTTTGACAATCAGCCCCAGCATTTT
TRBV5-1	TRBD2	TRBJ2-3	NA	CASSSGTSVLDTQYF	TGCGCCAGCAGCTCCGGGACTAGCGTGTTGGATACGCAGTATTTT
TRBV9	NA	TRBJ2-3	NA	CASSVAASARQDTQYF	TGTGCCAGCAGCGTAGCGGCTAGCGCAAGGCAAGATACGCAGTATTTT
TRBV9	NA	TRBJ1-1	few	CASSVVVAAEAFF	TGTGCCAGCAGCGTAGTGGTTGCCGCTGAAGCTTTCTTT
TRBV19	NA	TRBJ2-5	NA	CASSIGGWQETQYF	TGTGCCAGTAGTATAGGGGGGTGGCAAGAGACCCAGTACTTC
TRBV2	TRBD2	TRBJ2-1	NA	CALRGDNEQFF	TGTGCCCTGCGGGGGGACAATGAGCAGTTCTTC
TRBV19	TRBD2	TRBJ2-7	once	CASSIRRGVAGVGEQYF	TGTGCCAGTAGTATAAGGAGGGGGGTAGCGGGAGTCGGCGAGCAGTACTTC
TRBV5-5	NA	TRBJ1-1	NA	CASSLGDEEAFF	TGTGCCAGCAGCTTGGGTGATGAGGAAGCTTTCTTT
TRBV6-5	NA	TRBJ2-2	NA	CASSLLSTGELFF	TGTGCCAGCAGTCTCCTGAGTACCGGGGAGCTGTTTTTT
TRBV5-1	NA	TRBJ2-3	NA	CASSQKQGTDTQYF	TGCGCCAGCAGCCAAAAACAGGGCACAGATACGCAGTATTTT
TRBV19	NA	TRBJ1-5	NA	CASSIAVEGQPQHF	TGTGCCAGTAGTATAGCAGTGGAGGGTCAGCCCCAGCATTTT
TRBV11-2	NA	TRBJ1-2	NA	CASSLAPGTARGYTF	TGTGCCAGCAGCTTAGCTCCGGGGACGGCCAGAGGCTACACCTTC
TRBV28	TRBD1	TRBJ1-5	NA	CASSLNRGSNSNQPQHF	TGTGCCAGCAGTTTAAACAGGGGCTCTAATAGCAATCAGCCCCAGCATTTT
TRBV3-1/TRBV3-2	NA	TRBJ1-1	NA	CASSQASGGDTEAFF	TGTGCCAGCAGCCAAGCCAGCGGGGGGGACACTGAAGCTTTCTTT
TRBV2	NA	TRBJ2-7	NA	CASSVGQPSYEQYF	TGTGCCAGCAGTGTAGGGCAGCCCTCCTACGAGCAGTACTTC
TRBV15	TRBD2	TRBJ2-1	NA	CATSDGRVENEQFF	TGTGCCACCTCTGACGGGAGGGTTGAGAATGAGCAGTTCTTC
TRBV24-1	NA	TRBJ2-1	few	CATSVGNEQFF	TGTGCCACCAGTGTTGGGAATGAGCAGTTCTTC
TRBV19	NA	TRBJ2-7	NA	CASSAHTSGYEQYF	TGTGCCAGTAGTGCGCACACTAGTGGCTACGAGCAGTACTTC
TRBV9	NA	TRBJ2-5	NA	CASSVGQNQETQYF	TGTGCCAGCAGCGTAGGGCAGAACCAAGAGACCCAGTACTTC
TRBV5-1	TRBD1	TRBJ2-6	NA	CASSLNLGTGVSPGANVLTF	TGCGCCAGCAGCTTGAACCTAGGGACAGGGGTTTCGCCTGGGGCCAACGTCCTGACTTTC
TRBV15	NA	TRBJ2-1	NA	CATSRDRATTVHNEQFF	TGTGCCACCAGCAGAGATCGGGCTACCACGGTACACAATGAGCAGTTCTTC
TRBV28	NA	TRBJ2-2	NA	CASSLLSSSLYTGELFF	TGTGCCAGCAGTTTATTGAGCTCAAGCCTATACACCGGGGAGCTGTTTTTT
TRBV24-1	NA	TRBJ1-2	NA	CATSDRDGFNGYTF	TGTGCCACCAGTGATCGGGACGGATTCAATGGCTACACCTTC